This is a list of T cell receptor beta chains from one sample in a study of blood T cell repertoires in COVID-19. The table came from immunoSEQ multiplex PCR; TCRdb's copy has only in-frame clones and leaves some out. The sample yields 300,000 to 400,000 clones, roughly 89% seen once. The sample taken for sequencing was peripheral blood. The receptors originated from a man under 40 with COVID-19, enrolled during active disease. The CDR3 runs from the conserved cysteine through the conserved F or W. A D gene is named only where the DNA matches it firmly. Size tells how often a clone was seen (once, few, many) or the class of an expanded clone, and some rows leave it out.

abundance,v_gene,j_gene,d_gene,CDR3nt,CDR3aa
.,TRBV5-1,TRBJ1-4,TRBD1,TGCGCCAGCAGCTTAAGGGACAGGGGTACAACTAATGAAAAACTGTTTTTT,CASSLRDRGTTNEKLFF
.,TRBV7-2,TRBJ2-3,TRBD1,TGTGCCAGCAGCTTAGTCTCGACAGGGGGCTCAGATACGCAGTATTTT,CASSLVSTGGSDTQYF
.,TRBV9,TRBJ1-1,.,TGTGCCAGCAGCGTTTCCAGGGCCACTGAAGCTTTCTTT,CASSVSRATEAFF
few,TRBV7-2,TRBJ1-6,.,TGTGCCAGCGGGCGCGATGGGGCTTCACCCCTCCACTTT,CASGRDGASPLHF
.,TRBV24-1,TRBJ2-6,TRBD1,TGTGCCACCAGTGCCCCTTTTGGACAGGGGGCTGGGGCCAACGTCCTGACTTTC,CATSAPFGQGAGANVLTF
once,TRBV5-8,TRBJ2-1,.,TGTGCCAGCAGCTTTTTTCTAGGAACTCACGGTGAGCAGTTCTTC,CASSFFLGTHGEQFF
.,TRBV15,TRBJ2-4,.,TGTGCCACCAGCACGATCCAGGTAGCCAAAAACATTCAGTACTTC,CATSTIQVAKNIQYF
.,TRBV18,TRBJ2-2,.,TGTGCCAGCTCACCCCCCGGGACACGGGCGAACACCGGGGAGCTGTTTTTT,CASSPPGTRANTGELFF
few,TRBV7-8,TRBJ1-1,TRBD1,TGTGCCAGCAGCTTACTTGGGGGGACAGCGAACACTGAAGCTTTCTTT,CASSLLGGTANTEAFF
.,TRBV18,TRBJ2-1,TRBD2,TGTGCCAGCTCACCACCAGGGACTCTAGCGGGGACTTCCAATGAGCAGTTCTTC,CASSPPGTLAGTSNEQFF
.,TRBV28,TRBJ1-1,TRBD1,TGTGCCAGCGGACAGGGCGGCCCGAACACTGAAGCTTTCTTT,CASGQGGPNTEAFF
.,TRBV4-1,TRBJ2-5,TRBD2,TGCGCCAGCAGCCAAGGCGAGACTAGCGGACAGGAAGAGACCCAGTACTTC,CASSQGETSGQEETQYF
.,TRBV5-1,TRBJ2-7,.,TGCGCCAGCAGCTTGGGACAGGTCGGCTACGAGCAGTACTTC,CASSLGQVGYEQYF
.,TRBV3-1/TRBV3-2,TRBJ2-7,.,TGTGCCAGCAGCCAATTGGCCGGGGTTGAGCAGTACTTC,CASSQLAGVEQYF
.,TRBV6-5,TRBJ1-2,.,TGTGCCAGCAGTTACTCGGCAGGGTACTATGGCTACACCTTC,CASSYSAGYYGYTF
.,TRBV6-4,TRBJ2-3,TRBD1,TGTGCCAGCAGTGACCTGCAGGGGGCAAGAGATACGCAGTATTTT,CASSDLQGARDTQYF
.,TRBV29-1,TRBJ2-3,TRBD1,TGCAGCGGCCACAGGGGGCTAGATACGCAGTATTTT,CSGHRGLDTQYF